Here is one T cell receptor (beta chain) with its context. Its matching antigen is unknown. Treatment noted: oral pan-JAK inhibitor, 5-10 mg twice daily. Sorting from PBMCs produced CD4+ and CD8+ T cells. Reverse transcription of extracted RNA yielded cDNA, which provided the sequencing template. Profiled with immunoSEQ multiplex PCR; TCRdb holds only in-frame clones, not every one. The table shows 200,000 to 250,000 clones, with 50% to 70% occurring only once. This specimen comes from a study of CD8+ T cells in alopecia areata. The overall study: Tofacitinib administration to treated patients was oral, at 5 to 10 mg twice daily.

General study results and limits: Sequencing of scalp tissue also captures the resident alphabeta T cells of normal skin. The study found tofacitinib significantly decreased scalp clonality and expanded CD8+ clones among the top 100.

The CDR3 is made up of 13 amino acids. V lost 4 bases and J lost 5, with 14 bases in between. Germline assignment: CDR1 GTSNPN and CDR2 SVGIG (reference sequence). The receptor comes from a human donor with alopecia areata. The V and J genes are TRBV30 and TRBJ1-2; D is ambiguous. Sequences were derived from CD4+ T cells sorted from blood, sampled at week 4, from a patient treated with tofacitinib. CDR3 region: CAWTRDRSYGYTF. The CDR3 region has the DNA TGTGCCTGGACCCGGGATAGATCGTATGGCTACACCTTC. Full variable domain (outside the CDR3, taken from reference TRBV30 and TRBJ1-2): SQTIHQWPATLVQPVGSPLSLECTVEGTSNPNLYWYRQAAGRGLQLLFYSVGIGQISSEVPQNLSASRPQDRQFILSSKKLLLSDSGFYLCAWTRDRSYGYTFGSGTRLTVV.